This T cell receptor (beta chain) originates from a study of blood T cell repertoires in COVID-19 (TCRdb year 2020). For the study in its entirety: Samples covering the acute and convalescent phases of COVID-19 were provided by collaborators in the United States, Italy and Spain. The material from the prospective study consisted of cDNA or gDNA derived from T cells, B-cell-depleted T cells, or PBMCs. Deeply sampled blood TCRbeta repertoires from subjects exposed to, actively infected with, or recovered from COVID-19 were included in the dataset. A freely available public database, intended as a resource for researchers studying the immune response to SARS-CoV-2, is where the repertoires were released. The samples were drawn from the first 160 participants of the ongoing ImmuneRACE study and from roughly 1,300 subjects provided by 6 global collaborators. Nearly every sample came with metadata listing a de-identified subject ID, COVID-19 status, age in years and sex. Where available, HLA class I and class II types were taken from metadata supplied by the sample provider and were not determined by assay-based typing. Study-wide findings and limitations: Clinical and demographic metadata were provided uncurated, with the amount varying by source and participant.

Reading from cysteine to phenylalanine, the CDR3 counts 15 amino acids. Only the CDR3 portion is preserved as DNA: 45 bases, with reading frame beginning at the first base. The junction shows trimming of 1 base on V and 7 bases on J, plus 13 bases between the germline ends. CDR1 and CDR2 (SGHAT, FQNNGV) derive from the germline V gene. TCRbeta CDR3 regions were amplified from genomic DNA using the immunoSEQ Assay, a bias-controlled multiplex PCR. The study's processing was this. The number of nucleated cells in each sample was estimated from the amplification of reference gene primers within the assay. To quantify the absolute abundance of each unique TCRbeta CDR3 rearrangement, sequence reads were collapsed and filtered. For each sample, productive Simpson clonality was calculated by taking the square root of Simpson's diversity index across productive rearrangements. Sourced from immuneACCESS, this table was stored by TCRdb with only in-frame sequences that have V and J called. A share of the clones is absent; for the studies checked, an unresolved V gene accounts for under half, and the remainder has no known explanation. V and J calls and clone size are given by that table; D and trimming were obtained from the DNA. For this sample the table gives under 200,000 clones, of which about 80% were detected only once. The top ten clones comprise 4% to 6.5% of the sample.

In the prospective study, participants were roughly 18 to 100 years old, resided in approximately 25 geographic areas of the United States, and were enrolled through a virtual design. In the prospective study, participants were assigned to cohorts based on the clinical history participants reported in a screening survey and a study questionnaire. In the prospective study, mobile phlebotomists collected whole blood, serum and a nasopharyngeal or oropharyngeal swab from each participant. Prospective study participants could optionally give additional blood draws and questionnaires over an approximately 2-month period. Before DNA extraction, blood samples from the prospective study were shipped at room temperature or frozen. This clone appeared once. Its antigen is unknown. There are no base qualities to consult, and no much larger clone falls within one base.

The clonotype was recovered from a woman in her sixties with acute COVID-19. The sample taken for sequencing was PBMCs or T cells enriched from blood (not recorded which). The rearranged segments are TRBV11-2 and TRBJ1-4, with TRBD1 perhaps the D gene, on 5 matching bases. The CDR3 region: CASSLAPGGGEKLFF. The DNA is as follows: TGTGCCAGCAGCTTAGCCCCGGGGGGTGGTGAAAAACTGTTTTTT.